This T cell receptor (beta chain) was sequenced during a study of cytomegalovirus exposure and HLA in healthy donors. General observations from the study: Analyzed later, most CMV-associated TCR beta chains appeared HLA-restricted. An assumption of roughly uniform sequencing depth across donors underlay the presence/absence analyses. Being indistinguishable, some V segments were excluded, TRBV6-2 and TRBV6-3 among them. Specific recognition of CMV antigens was confirmed in vitro for a few chains (all CMV-associated).

PCR was performed using 60 Vbeta and 13 Jbeta primers. This table comes from immunoSEQ multiplex PCR, and its TCRdb copy is limited to in-frame clones, with some not included. The sample consists of more than 150,000 clones, 80% to 90% of them appearing once. Worth noting for this clone: Its antigen remains unidentified.

Germline assignment: CDR1 LNHDA and CDR2 SQIVND (reference sequence). Trimming pared 5 bases from V and 2 bases from J, leaving 16 bases between. This CDR3 is 15 amino acids long. The clonotype was recovered from a girl aged 2 to 9 in good health and CMV-seropositive. The sequencing sample was made of PBMCs. The rearrangement links TRBV19 to TRBJ2-7, with a weak D call TRBD2 (6 bases). The CDR3 sequence is CASSGPGLNPYEQYF. The CDR3 DNA reads as TGTGCCAGTAGTGGACCGGGACTTAACCCCTACGAGCAGTACTTC.